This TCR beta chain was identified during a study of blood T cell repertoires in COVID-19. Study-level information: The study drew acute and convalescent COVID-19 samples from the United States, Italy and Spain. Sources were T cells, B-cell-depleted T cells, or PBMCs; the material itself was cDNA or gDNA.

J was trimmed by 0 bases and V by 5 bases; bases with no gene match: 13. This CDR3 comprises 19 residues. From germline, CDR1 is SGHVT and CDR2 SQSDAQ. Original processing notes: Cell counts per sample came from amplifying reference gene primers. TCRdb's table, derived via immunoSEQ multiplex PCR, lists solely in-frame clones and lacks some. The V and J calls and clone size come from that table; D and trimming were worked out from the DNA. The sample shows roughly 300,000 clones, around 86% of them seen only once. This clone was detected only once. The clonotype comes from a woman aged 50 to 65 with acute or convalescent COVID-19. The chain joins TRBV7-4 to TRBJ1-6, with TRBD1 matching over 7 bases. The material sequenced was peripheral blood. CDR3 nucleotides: TGTGCCAGCAGCCTCAGGGGGACAGAGAGGAGCTCCTATAATTCACCCCTCCACTTT. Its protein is CASSLRGTERSSYNSPLHF.